A selection of T cell receptor beta chains follows, all from one sample in a study of CD8+ T cells in alopecia areata. Some clones are missing from TCRdb's copy, which holds only in-frame ones; the method was immunoSEQ multiplex PCR. This sample carries roughly 230,000 clones, roughly 40% of them seen once, and the ten largest clones take 2% to 3%. The source was CD4+ T cells sorted from blood, collected at approximately week 39, from a patient treated with tofacitinib. The receptors were sampled from a human donor with alopecia areata. Both conserved end residues are part of each CDR3. The D gene is left open where the match is weak. Some rows have no size entry. The others give once, few or many, or a class for an expanded clone.

v_gene: TRBV6-5
j_gene: TRBJ1-1
abundance: .
d_gene: TRBD1
CDR3nt: TGTGCCAGCAACCGACAGGGGGCCGTAACTGAAGCTTTCTTT
CDR3aa: CASNRQGAVTEAFF

v_gene: TRBV29-1
j_gene: TRBJ2-2
abundance: .
d_gene: .
CDR3nt: TGCAGCGTTGGGGATAGAGCCGCCGGGGAGCTGTTTTTT
CDR3aa: CSVGDRAAGELFF

v_gene: TRBV7-2
j_gene: TRBJ1-4
abundance: few
d_gene: .
CDR3nt: TGTGCCAGCAGCAGGGGGACGGTTAATGAAAAACTGTTTTTT
CDR3aa: CASSRGTVNEKLFF

v_gene: TRBV29-1
j_gene: TRBJ1-1
abundance: .
d_gene: TRBD1
CDR3nt: TGCAGCGTTTTACGCAGGGGGCCCCTCGGGAACACTGAAGCTTTCTTT
CDR3aa: CSVLRRGPLGNTEAFF

v_gene: TRBV2
j_gene: TRBJ1-5
abundance: .
d_gene: .
CDR3nt: TGTGCCAGCAGTGGGGTCTATCAGCCCCAGCATTTT
CDR3aa: CASSGVYQPQHF

v_gene: TRBV18
j_gene: TRBJ1-4
abundance: few
d_gene: .
CDR3nt: TGTGCCAGCTCACCCGACAGGATTAATGAAAAACTGTTTTTT
CDR3aa: CASSPDRINEKLFF

v_gene: TRBV6-5
j_gene: TRBJ2-7
abundance: few
d_gene: .
CDR3nt: TGTGCCAGCAGTTATAGATTTGGCAACTACGAGCAGTACTTC
CDR3aa: CASSYRFGNYEQYF

v_gene: TRBV19
j_gene: TRBJ1-2
abundance: few
d_gene: .
CDR3nt: TGTGCCAGCGGACAGAAGAGGGACTATGGCTACACCTTC
CDR3aa: CASGQKRDYGYTF

v_gene: TRBV7-2
j_gene: TRBJ2-5
abundance: .
d_gene: .
CDR3nt: TGTGCCAGCAGCTTAGAGGGTTCGGAGACCCAGTACTTC
CDR3aa: CASSLEGSETQYF

v_gene: TRBV30
j_gene: TRBJ2-7
abundance: .
d_gene: TRBD2
CDR3nt: TGTGCCTGGAGTCGCGGGGGAGGCCACGAGCAGTACTTC
CDR3aa: CAWSRGGGHEQYF

v_gene: TRBV5-1
j_gene: TRBJ1-5
abundance: few
d_gene: .
CDR3nt: TGCGCCAGCAGCTCGGACACTAATCAGCCCCAGCATTTT
CDR3aa: CASSSDTNQPQHF

v_gene: TRBV19
j_gene: TRBJ2-1
abundance: .
d_gene: TRBD2
CDR3nt: TGTGCCAGTAGTATAGCTACTAGCGGGCTTTACAATGAGCAGTTCTTC
CDR3aa: CASSIATSGLYNEQFF

v_gene: TRBV7-2
j_gene: TRBJ2-5
abundance: .
d_gene: .
CDR3nt: TGTGCCAGCAGCCCTGCAAATATAGGGGGGCGGGAGACCCAGTACTTC
CDR3aa: CASSPANIGGRETQYF

v_gene: TRBV7-2
j_gene: TRBJ2-3
abundance: few
d_gene: TRBD1
CDR3nt: TGTGCCAGCAGCTCCCGGGACAGGGTGTGGGATACGCAGTATTTT
CDR3aa: CASSSRDRVWDTQYF

v_gene: TRBV30
j_gene: TRBJ1-5
abundance: few
d_gene: .
CDR3nt: TGTGCCTGGAGGGACTCTAGCCGCAATCAGCCCCAGCATTTT
CDR3aa: CAWRDSSRNQPQHF

v_gene: TRBV21-1
j_gene: TRBJ2-5
abundance: .
d_gene: .
CDR3nt: TGTGCCAGCAGCAAAGGGTCTAGGGCCCAGTACTTC
CDR3aa: CASSKGSRAQYF

v_gene: TRBV20-1
j_gene: TRBJ2-2
abundance: .
d_gene: .
CDR3nt: TGCAGTGCCGGACGGAGGGGGGAGCTGTTTTTT
CDR3aa: CSAGRRGELFF

v_gene: TRBV6-1
j_gene: TRBJ2-5
abundance: .
d_gene: TRBD2
CDR3nt: TGTGCCAGCAGGAAGCGGGAGCAAGAGACCCAGTACTTC
CDR3aa: CASRKREQETQYF

v_gene: TRBV2
j_gene: TRBJ2-2
abundance: few
d_gene: .
CDR3nt: TGTGCCAGCATAGGGGCGGTCGGGGCCGGGGAGCTGTTTTTT
CDR3aa: CASIGAVGAGELFF

v_gene: TRBV4-3
j_gene: TRBJ2-7
abundance: few
d_gene: TRBD1
CDR3nt: TGCGCCAGCAGCCGACTCCGGGACAGGGCGTATGAGCAGTACTTC
CDR3aa: CASSRLRDRAYEQYF

v_gene: TRBV2
j_gene: TRBJ2-5
abundance: .
d_gene: TRBD2
CDR3nt: TGTGCCAGCAGTGAAGGGACTAGCGGGAGACAAGAGACCCAGTACTTC
CDR3aa: CASSEGTSGRQETQYF

v_gene: TRBV7-2
j_gene: TRBJ2-7
abundance: .
d_gene: TRBD2
CDR3nt: TGTGCCAGCAGCTTTGTCACTAGCGGGAATTACGAGCAGTACTTC
CDR3aa: CASSFVTSGNYEQYF